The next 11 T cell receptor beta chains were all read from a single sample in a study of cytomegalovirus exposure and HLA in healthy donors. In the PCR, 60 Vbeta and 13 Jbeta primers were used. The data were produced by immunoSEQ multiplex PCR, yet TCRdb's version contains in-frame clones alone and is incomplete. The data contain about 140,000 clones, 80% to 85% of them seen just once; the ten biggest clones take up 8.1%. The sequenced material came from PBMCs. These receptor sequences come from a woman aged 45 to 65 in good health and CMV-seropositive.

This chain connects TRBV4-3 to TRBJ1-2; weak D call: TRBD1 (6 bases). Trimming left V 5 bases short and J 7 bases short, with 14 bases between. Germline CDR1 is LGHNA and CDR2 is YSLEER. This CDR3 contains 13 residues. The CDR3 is CASSVQGTSGYTF. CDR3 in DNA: TGCGCCAGCAGCGTACAGGGAACTTCTGGCTACACCTTC.

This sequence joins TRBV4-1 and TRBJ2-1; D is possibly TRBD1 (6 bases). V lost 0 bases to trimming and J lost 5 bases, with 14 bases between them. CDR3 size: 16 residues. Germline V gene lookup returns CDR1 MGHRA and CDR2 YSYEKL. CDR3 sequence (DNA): TGCGCCAGCAGCCAAGAGGGGTGGGGGCGGAACAATGAGCAGTTCTTC. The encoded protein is CASSQEGWGRNNEQFF.

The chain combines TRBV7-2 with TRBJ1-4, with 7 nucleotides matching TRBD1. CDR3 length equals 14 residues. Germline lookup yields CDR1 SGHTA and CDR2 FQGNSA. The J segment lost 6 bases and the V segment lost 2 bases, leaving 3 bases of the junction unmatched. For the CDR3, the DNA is TGTGCCAGCAGCTTACACAGGGGCGATGAAAAACTGTTTTTT. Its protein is CASSLHRGDEKLFF.

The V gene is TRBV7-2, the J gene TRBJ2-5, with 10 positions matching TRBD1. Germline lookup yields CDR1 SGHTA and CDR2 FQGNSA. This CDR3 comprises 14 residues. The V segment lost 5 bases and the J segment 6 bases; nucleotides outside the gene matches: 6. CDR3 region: CASSVDRGHKTQYF. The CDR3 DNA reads TGTGCCAGCAGCGTCGACAGGGGGCACAAGACCCAGTACTTC.

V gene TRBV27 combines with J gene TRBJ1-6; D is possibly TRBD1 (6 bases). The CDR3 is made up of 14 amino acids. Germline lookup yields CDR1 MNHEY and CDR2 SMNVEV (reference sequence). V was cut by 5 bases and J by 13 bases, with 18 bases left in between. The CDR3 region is CASSVGGGSSPLHF. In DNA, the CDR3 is TGTGCCAGCAGTGTAGGGGGGGGGTCATCGCCCCTCCACTTT.

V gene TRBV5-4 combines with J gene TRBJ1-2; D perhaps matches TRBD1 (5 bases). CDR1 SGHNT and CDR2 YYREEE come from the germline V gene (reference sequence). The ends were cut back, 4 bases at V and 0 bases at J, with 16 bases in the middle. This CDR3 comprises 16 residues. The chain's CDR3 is CASSPPRPGPNYGYTF. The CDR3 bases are TGTGCCAGCAGCCCCCCTAGGCCAGGGCCTAACTATGGCTACACCTTC.

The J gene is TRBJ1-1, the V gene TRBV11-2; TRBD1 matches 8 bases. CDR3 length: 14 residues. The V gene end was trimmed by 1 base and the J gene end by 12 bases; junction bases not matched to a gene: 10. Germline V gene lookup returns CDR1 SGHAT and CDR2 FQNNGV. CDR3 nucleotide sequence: TGTGCCAGCAGCTTAGGGGGGGACAGGCGCCTTCCTTTCTTT. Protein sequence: CASSLGGDRRLPFF.

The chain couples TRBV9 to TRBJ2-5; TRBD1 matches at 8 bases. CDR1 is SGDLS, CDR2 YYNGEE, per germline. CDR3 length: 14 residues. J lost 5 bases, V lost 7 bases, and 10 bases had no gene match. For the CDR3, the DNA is TGTGCCAGCTCCTCGACAGGGGTAGGGGAGACCCAGTACTTC. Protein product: CASSSTGVGETQYF.

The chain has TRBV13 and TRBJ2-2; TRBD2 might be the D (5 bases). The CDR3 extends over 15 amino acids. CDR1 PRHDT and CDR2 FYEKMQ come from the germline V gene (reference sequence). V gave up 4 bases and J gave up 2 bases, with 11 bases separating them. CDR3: CASSSEDSNTGELFF. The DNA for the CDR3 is TGTGCCAGCAGCTCCGAGGACTCAAACACCGGGGAGCTGTTTTTT. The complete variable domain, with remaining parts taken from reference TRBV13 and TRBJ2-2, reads AAGVIQSPRHLIKEKRETATLKCYPIPRHDTVYWYQQGPGQDPQFLISFYEKMQSDKGSIPDRFSAQQFSDYHSELNMSSLELGDSALYFCASSSEDSNTGELFFGEGSRLTVL.

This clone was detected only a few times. The CDR3 spells CASSLGGARNEQFF. The DNA of the CDR3 is TGTGCCAGCAGCTTGGGGGGGGCGCGGAATGAGCAGTTCTTC. The V and J genes are TRBV11-2 and TRBJ2-1; tentatively, D is TRBD2 (7 bases). Germline values: CDR1 SGHAT, CDR2 FQNNGV. The CDR3 is 14 amino acids. With 3 bases removed from V and 7 bases from J, the gap between germline ends came to 13 bases.

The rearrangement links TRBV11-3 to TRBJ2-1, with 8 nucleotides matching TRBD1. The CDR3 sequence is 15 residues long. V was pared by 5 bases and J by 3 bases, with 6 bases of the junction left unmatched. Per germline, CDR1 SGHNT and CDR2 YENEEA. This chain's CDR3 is CASSPGQGNYNEQFF. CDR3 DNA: TGTGCCAGCAGCCCTGGACAGGGTAACTACAATGAGCAGTTCTTC.